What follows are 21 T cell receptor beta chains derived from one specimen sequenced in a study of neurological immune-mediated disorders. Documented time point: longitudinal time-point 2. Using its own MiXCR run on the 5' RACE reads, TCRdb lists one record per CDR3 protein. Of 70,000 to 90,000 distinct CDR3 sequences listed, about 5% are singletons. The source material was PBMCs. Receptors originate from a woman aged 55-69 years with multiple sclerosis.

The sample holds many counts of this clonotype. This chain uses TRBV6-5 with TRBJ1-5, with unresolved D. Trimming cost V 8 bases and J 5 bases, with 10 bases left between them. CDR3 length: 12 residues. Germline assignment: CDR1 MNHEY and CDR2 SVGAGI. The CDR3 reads CASGWTDQPQHF. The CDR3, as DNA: TGTGCCAGCGGATGGACGGATCAGCCCCAGCATTTT.

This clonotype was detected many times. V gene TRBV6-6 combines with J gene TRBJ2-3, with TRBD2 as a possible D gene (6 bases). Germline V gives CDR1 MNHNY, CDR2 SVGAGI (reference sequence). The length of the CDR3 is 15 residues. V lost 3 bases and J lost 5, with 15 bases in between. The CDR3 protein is CASSYWRGTGDTQYF. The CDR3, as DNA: TGTGCCAGCAGTTATTGGCGGGGTACGGGAGATACGCAGTATTTT.

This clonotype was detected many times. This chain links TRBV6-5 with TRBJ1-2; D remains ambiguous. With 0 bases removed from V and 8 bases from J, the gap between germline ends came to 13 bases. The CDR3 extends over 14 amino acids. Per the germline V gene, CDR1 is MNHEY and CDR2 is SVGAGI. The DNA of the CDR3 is TGTGCCAGCAGTTACTCTAGGACTGGGATCGGCTACACCTTC. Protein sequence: CASSYSRTGIGYTF.

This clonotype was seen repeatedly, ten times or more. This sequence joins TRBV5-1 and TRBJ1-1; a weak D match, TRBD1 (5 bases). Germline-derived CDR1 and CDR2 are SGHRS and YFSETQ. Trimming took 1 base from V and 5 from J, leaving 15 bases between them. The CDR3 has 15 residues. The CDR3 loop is CASSLPQGAGTEAFF. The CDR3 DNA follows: TGCGCCAGCAGCTTGCCCCAGGGTGCGGGAACTGAAGCTTTCTTT.

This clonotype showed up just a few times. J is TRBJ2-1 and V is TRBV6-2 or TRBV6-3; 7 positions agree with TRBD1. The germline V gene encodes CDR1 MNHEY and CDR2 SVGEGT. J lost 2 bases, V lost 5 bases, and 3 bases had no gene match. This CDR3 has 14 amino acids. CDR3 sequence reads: CASSQQGPYNEQFF. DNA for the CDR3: TGTGCCAGCAGTCAACAGGGGCCCTACAATGAGCAGTTCTTC.

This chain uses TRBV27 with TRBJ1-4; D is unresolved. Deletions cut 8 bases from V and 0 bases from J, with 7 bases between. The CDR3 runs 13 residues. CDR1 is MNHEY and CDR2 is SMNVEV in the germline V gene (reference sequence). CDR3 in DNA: TGTGCCAGCCGCATTTCAACTAATGAAAAACTGTTTTTT. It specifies CASRISTNEKLFF.

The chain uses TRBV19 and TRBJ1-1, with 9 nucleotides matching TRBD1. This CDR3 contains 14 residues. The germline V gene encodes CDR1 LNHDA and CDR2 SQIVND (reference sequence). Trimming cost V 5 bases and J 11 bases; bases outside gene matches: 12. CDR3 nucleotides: TGTGCCAGTAGTCCGAAGGGACAGGGAGTGAAGGCTTTCTTT. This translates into CASSPKGQGVKAFF.

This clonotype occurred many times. In DNA form, the CDR3 reads TGCGCCAGCAGTGATTTGGGGGCGAGAGGCTACACCTTC. Amino acids: CASSDLGARGYTF. The chain recombines TRBV10-2 with TRBJ1-2; maybe TRBD1 (6 bases). V was cut by 3 bases and J by 8 bases, with 13 bases left in between. Germline values: CDR1 WSHSY, CDR2 SAAADI. There are 13 residues in the CDR3.

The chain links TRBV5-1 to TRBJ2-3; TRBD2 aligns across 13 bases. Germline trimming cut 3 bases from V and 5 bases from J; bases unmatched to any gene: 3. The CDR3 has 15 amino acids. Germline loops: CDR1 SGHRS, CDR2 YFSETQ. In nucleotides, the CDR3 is TGCGCCAGCAGCTCTGGACTAGCGGGGGAAGATACGCAGTATTTT. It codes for CASSSGLAGEDTQYF. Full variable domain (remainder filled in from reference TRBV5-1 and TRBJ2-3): KAGVTQTPRYLIKTRGQQVTLSCSPISGHRSVSWYQQTPGQGLQFLFEYFSETQRNKGNFPGRFSGRQFSNSRSEMNVSTLELGDSALYLCASSSGLAGEDTQYFGPGTRLTVL.

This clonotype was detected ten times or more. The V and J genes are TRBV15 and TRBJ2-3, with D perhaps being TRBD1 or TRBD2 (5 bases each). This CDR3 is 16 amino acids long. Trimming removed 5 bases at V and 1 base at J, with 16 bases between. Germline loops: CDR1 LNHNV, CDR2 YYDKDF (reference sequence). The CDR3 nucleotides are TGTGCCACCAGCCCACGAGTGGGGGTGGGCACAGATACGCAGTATTTT. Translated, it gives CATSPRVGVGTDTQYF.

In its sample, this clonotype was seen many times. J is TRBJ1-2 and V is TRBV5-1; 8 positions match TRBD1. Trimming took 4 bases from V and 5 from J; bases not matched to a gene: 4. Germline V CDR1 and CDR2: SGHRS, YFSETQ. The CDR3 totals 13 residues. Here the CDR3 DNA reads TGCGCCAGCAGCACAGGGGGAACTTATGGCTACACCTTC. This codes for CASSTGGTYGYTF.

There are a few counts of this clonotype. CDR3 bases: TGTGCCACCAGCACCCTAGCGGGGGGGTACAATGAGCAGTTCTTC. This sequence encodes CATSTLAGGYNEQFF. The rearrangement uses TRBV15 and TRBJ2-1; 12 nucleotides align to TRBD2. The CDR3 contains 15 residues. Germline V gives CDR1 LNHNV, CDR2 YYDKDF (reference sequence). V dropped 4 bases and J dropped 4; count of bases not matched to a gene: 2.

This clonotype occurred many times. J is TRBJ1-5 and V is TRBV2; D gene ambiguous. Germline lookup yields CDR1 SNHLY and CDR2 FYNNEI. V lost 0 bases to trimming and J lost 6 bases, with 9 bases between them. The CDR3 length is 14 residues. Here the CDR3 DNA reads TGTGCCAGCAGTGAAGCCCCAGTGGGTCAGCCCCAGCATTTT. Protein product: CASSEAPVGQPQHF.

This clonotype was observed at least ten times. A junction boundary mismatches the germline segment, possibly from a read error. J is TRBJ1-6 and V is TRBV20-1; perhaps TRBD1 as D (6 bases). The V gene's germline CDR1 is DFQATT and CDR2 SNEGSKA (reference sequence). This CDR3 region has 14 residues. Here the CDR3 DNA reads TGCAGTGCTCGAGAAACAGGGTGGAATTCACCCCTCCACTTT. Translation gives CSARETGWNSPLHF.

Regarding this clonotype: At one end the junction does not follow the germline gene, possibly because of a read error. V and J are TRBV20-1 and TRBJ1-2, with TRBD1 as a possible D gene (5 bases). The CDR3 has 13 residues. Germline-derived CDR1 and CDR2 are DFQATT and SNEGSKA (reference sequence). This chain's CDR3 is CSAYRTRDYDYTF. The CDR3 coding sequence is TGCAGTGCTTACCGGACACGGGACTATGACTACACCTTC.

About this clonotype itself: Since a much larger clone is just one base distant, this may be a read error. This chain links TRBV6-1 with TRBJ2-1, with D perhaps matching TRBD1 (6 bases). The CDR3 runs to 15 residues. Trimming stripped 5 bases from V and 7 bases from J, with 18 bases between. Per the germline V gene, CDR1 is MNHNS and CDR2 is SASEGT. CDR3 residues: CASSTRTGHWNEQFF. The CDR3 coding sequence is TGTGCCAGCAGTACTCGGACGGGACACTGGAATGAGCAGTTCTTC.

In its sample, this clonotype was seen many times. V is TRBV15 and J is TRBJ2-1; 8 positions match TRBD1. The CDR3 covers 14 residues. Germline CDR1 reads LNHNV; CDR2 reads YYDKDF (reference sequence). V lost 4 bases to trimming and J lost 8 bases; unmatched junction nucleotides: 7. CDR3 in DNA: TGTGCCACCAGCACAGACAGGGGTTGGCATGAGCAGTTCTTC. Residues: CATSTDRGWHEQFF.

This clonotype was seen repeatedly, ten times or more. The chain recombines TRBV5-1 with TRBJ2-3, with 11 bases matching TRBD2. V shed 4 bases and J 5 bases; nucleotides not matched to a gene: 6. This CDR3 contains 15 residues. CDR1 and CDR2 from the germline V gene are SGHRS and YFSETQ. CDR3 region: CASSQASGGRDTQYF. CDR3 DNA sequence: TGCGCCAGCAGCCAAGCTAGCGGGGGGCGAGATACGCAGTATTTT.

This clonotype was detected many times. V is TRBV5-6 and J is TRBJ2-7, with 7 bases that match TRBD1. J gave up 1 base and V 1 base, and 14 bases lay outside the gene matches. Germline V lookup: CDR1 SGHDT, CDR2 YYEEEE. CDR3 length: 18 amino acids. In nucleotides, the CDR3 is TGTGCCAGCAGCTTGCTGACAGGGTGGGGTAGGGGTTCCTACGAGCAGTACTTC. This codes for CASSLLTGWGRGSYEQYF.

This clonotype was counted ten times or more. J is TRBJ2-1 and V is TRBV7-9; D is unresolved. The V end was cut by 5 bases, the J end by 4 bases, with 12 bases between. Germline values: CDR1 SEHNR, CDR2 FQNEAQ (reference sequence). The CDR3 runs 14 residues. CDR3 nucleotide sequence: TGTGCCAGCAGCCCCCAAGCCGCGTACAATGAGCAGTTCTTC. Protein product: CASSPQAAYNEQFF.

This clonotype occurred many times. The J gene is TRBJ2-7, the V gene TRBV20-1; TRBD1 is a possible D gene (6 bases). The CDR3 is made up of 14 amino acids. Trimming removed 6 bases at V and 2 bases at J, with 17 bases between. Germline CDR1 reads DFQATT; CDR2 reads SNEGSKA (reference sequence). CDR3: CSALPRTGTYEQYF. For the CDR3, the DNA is TGCAGTGCCCTCCCCAGAACAGGGACCTACGAGCAGTACTTC.